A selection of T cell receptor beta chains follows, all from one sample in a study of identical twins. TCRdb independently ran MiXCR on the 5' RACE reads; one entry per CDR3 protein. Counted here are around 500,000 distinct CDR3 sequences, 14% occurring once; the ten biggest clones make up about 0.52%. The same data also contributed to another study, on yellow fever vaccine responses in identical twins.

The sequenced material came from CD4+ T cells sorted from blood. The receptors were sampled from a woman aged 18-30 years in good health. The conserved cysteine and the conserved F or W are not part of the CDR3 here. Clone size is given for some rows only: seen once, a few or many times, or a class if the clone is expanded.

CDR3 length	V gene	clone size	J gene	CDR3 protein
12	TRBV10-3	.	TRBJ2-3	AISTDRAPDTQY
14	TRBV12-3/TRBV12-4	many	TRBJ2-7	ASSLTRTGYTYEQY
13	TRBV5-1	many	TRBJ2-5	ASSLALANQETQY
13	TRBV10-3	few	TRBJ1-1	AISEAGGANTEAF
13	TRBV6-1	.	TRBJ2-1	ASSMGTGWDNEQF
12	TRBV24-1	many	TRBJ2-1	ATGTLTSSNEQF
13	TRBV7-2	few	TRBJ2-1	ASSLEGGTQNEQF
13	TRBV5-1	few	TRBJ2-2	ASSLAGSSTGELF
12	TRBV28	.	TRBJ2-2	ASRGLVNTGELF
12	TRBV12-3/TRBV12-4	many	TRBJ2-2	ASSQGGGTGELF
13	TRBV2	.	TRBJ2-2	ASSASGMGTGELF
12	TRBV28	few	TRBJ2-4	ASRPELAKNIQY
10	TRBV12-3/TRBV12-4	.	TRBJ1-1	ASSFNEGEAF
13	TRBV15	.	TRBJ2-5	ATAIISGNQETQY
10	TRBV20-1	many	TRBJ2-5	SARVAAETQY
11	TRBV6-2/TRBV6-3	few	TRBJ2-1	ASSPTGGNEQF
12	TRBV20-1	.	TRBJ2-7	SAQPPGQIYEQY
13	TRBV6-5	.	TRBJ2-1	ASSYSASGGNEQF
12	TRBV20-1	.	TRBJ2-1	KPPLAAVYNEQF
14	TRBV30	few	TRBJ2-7	AWSAPRTSGSYEQY
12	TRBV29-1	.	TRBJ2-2	SVDYGKTPGELF
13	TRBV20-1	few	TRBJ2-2	SAPRPGVGTGELF
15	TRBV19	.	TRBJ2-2	ASSQSWGGSYTGELF
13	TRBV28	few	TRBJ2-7	ASRLSWTDSYEQY
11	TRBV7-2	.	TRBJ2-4	ASGYGAGLDQY
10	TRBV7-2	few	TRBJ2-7	ASSIQAHEQY
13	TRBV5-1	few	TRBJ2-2	ASSREGLASGELF